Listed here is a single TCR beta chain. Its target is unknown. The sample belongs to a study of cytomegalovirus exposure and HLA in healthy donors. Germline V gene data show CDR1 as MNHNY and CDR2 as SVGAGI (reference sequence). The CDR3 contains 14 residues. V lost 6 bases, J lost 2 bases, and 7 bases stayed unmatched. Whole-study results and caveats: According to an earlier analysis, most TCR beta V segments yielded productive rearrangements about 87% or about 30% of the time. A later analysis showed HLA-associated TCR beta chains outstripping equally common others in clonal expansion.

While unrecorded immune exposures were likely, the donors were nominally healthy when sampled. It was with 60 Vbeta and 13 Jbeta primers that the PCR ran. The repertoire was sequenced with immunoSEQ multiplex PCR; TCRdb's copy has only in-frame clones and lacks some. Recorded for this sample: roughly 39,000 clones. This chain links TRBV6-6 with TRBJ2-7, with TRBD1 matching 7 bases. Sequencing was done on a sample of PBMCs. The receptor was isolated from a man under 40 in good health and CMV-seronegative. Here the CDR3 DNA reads TGTGCCAGCAGAGAGGACAGGTCCGCCTACGAGCAGTACTTC. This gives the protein CASREDRSAYEQYF.